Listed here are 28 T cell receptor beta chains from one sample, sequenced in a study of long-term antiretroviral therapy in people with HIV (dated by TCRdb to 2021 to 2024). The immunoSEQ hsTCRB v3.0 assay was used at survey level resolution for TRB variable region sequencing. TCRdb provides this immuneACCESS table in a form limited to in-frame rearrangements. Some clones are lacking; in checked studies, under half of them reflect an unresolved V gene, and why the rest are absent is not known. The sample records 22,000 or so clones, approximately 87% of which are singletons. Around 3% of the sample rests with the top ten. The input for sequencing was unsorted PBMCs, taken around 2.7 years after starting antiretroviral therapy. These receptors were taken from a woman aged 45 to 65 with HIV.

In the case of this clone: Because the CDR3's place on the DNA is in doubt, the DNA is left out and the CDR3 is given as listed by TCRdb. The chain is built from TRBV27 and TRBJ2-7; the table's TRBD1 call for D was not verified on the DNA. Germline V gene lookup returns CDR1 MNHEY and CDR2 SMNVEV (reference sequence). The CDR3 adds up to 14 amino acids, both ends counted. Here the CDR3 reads CASSSSTDSYEQYF.

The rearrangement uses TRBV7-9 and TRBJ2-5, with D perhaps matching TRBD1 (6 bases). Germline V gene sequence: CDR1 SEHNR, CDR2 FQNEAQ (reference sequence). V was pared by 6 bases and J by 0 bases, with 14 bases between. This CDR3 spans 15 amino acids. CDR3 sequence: CASSTDRSYQETQYF. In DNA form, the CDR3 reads TGTGCCAGCAGTACCGACAGGTCTTACCAAGAGACCCAGTACTTC. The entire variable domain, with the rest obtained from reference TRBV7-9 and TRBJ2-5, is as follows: DTGVSQNPRHKITKRGQNVTFRCDPISEHNRLYWYRQTLGQGPEFLTYFQNEAQLEKSRLLSDRFSAERPKGSFSTLEIQRTEQGDSAMYLCASSTDRSYQETQYFGPGTRLLVL.

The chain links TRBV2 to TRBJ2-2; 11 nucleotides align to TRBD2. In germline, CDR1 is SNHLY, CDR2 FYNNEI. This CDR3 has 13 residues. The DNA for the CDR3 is TGTGTTAGCGGGAGGGAGCACACCGGGGAGCTGTTTTTT. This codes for CVSGREHTGELFF.

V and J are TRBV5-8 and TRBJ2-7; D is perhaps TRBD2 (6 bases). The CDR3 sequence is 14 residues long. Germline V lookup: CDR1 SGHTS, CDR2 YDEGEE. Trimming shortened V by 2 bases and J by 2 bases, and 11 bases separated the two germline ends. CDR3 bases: TGTGCCAGCAGCTTAAGCGGGTTGACCTACGAGCAGTACTTC. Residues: CASSLSGLTYEQYF.

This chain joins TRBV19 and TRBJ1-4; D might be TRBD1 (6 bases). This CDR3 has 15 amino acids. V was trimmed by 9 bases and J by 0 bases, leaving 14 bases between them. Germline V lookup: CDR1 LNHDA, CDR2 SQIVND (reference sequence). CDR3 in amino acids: CASTGTFATNEKLFF. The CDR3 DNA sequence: TGTGCCAGCACCGGGACATTTGCAACTAATGAAAAACTGTTTTTT.

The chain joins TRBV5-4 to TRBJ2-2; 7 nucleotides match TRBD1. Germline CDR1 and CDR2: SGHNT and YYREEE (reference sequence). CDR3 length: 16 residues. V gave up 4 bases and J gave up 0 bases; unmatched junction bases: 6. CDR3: CASSPRQGTNTGELFF. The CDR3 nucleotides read TGTGCCAGCAGCCCGAGACAGGGTACGAACACCGGGGAGCTGTTTTTT.

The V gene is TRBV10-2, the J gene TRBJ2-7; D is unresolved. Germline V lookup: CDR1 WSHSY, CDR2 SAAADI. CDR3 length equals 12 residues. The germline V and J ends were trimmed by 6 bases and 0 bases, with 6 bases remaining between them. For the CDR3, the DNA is TGCGCCAGCAGCAAGAGCTCCTACGAGCAGTACTTC. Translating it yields CASSKSSYEQYF.

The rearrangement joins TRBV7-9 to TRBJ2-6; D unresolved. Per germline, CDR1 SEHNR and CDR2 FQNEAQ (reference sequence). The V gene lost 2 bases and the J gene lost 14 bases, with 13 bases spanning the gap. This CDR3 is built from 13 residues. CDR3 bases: TGTGCCAGCAGCTTAACATTACCACCGATCCTGACTTTC. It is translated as CASSLTLPPILTF.

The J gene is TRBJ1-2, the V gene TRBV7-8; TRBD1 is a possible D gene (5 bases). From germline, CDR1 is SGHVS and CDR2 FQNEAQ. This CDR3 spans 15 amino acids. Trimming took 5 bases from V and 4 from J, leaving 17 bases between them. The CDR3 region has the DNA TGTGCCAGCAGCCGGACATCCCTCGGTAGCTATGGCTACACCTTC. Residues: CASSRTSLGSYGYTF.

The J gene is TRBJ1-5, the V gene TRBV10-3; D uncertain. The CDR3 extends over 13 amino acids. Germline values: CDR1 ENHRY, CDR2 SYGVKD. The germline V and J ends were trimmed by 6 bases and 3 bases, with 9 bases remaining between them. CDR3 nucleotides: TGTGCCATCAGGGAGGGCAACAATCAGCCCCAGCATTTT. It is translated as CAIREGNNQPQHF.

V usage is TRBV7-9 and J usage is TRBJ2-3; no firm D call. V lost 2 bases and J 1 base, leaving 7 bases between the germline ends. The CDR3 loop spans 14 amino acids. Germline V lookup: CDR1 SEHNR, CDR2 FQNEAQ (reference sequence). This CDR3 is CASSLQQGTDTQYF. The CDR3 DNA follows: TGTGCCAGCAGCTTACAGCAGGGCACAGATACGCAGTATTTT.

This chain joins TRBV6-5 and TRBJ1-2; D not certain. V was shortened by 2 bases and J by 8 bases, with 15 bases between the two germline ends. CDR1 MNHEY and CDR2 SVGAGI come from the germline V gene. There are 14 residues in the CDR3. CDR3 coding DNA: TGTGCCAGCAGTTACGGGTCAGGTCCGAGGGGCTACACCTTC. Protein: CASSYGSGPRGYTF.

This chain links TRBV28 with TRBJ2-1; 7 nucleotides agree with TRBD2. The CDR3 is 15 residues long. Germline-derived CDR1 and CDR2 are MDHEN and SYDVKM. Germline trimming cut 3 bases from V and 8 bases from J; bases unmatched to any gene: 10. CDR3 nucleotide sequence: TGTGCCAGCAGTTTGGTCCTAGCGGCCCGTGATGAGCAGTTCTTC. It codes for CASSLVLAARDEQFF. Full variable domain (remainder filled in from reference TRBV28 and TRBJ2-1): DVKVTQSSRYLVKRTGEKVFLECVQDMDHENMFWYRQDPGLGLRLIYFSYDVKMKEKGDIPEGYSVSREKKERFSLILESASTNQTSMYLCASSLVLAARDEQFFGPGTRLTVL.

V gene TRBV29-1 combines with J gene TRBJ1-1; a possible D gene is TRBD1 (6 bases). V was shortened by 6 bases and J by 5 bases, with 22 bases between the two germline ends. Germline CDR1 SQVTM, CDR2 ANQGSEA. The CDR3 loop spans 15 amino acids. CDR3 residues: CSVDLLRGYGTEAFF. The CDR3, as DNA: TGCAGCGTCGACCTTCTCAGGGGATATGGTACTGAAGCTTTCTTT.

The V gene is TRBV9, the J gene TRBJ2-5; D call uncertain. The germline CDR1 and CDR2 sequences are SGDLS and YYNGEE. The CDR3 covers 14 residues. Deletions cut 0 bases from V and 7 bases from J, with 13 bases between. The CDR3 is CASSVDPDFGTQYF. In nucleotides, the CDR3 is TGTGCCAGCAGCGTAGACCCAGATTTCGGGACCCAGTACTTC.

The CDR3 sequence is CASSQPMDASLSSYNEQFF. DNA for the CDR3: TGTGCCAGCAGCCAGCCTATGGACGCTTCCCTTAGCTCCTACAATGAGCAGTTCTTC. J is TRBJ2-1 and V is TRBV4-2, with D hard to call. Trimming shortened V by 3 bases and J by 0 bases, and 21 bases separated the two germline ends. The germline gives CDR1 LGHNA, CDR2 YNFKEQ. The CDR3 has 19 residues.

The CDR3 is CASRLESTDTQYF. CDR3 nucleotides: TGTGCCAGCAGACTAGAGAGCACAGATACGCAGTATTTT. The rearrangement links TRBV7-9 to TRBJ2-3; possibly TRBD2 for D (5 bases). Trimming stripped 6 bases from V and 0 bases from J, with 7 bases between. Germline V gene lookup returns CDR1 SEHNR and CDR2 FQNEAQ (reference sequence). The CDR3 runs to 13 residues.

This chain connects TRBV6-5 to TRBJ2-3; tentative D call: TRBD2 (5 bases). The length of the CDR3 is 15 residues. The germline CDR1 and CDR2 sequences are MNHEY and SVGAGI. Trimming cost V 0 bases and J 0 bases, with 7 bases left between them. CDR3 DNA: TGTGCCAGCAGTTACTCGAGACTAAGCACAGATACGCAGTATTTT. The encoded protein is CASSYSRLSTDTQYF.

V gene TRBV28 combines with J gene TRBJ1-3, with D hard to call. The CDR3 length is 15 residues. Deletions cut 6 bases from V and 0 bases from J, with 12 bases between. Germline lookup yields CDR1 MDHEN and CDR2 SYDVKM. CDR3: CASRFISSSGNTIYF. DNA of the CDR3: TGTGCCAGCAGATTTATAAGCAGCTCTGGAAACACCATATATTTT.

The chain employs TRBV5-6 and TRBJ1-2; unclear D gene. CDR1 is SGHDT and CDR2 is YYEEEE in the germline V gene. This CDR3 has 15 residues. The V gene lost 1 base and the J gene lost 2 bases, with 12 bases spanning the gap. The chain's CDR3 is CASSLIELRNYGYTF. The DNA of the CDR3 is TGTGCCAGCAGCTTGATTGAGCTTCGGAACTATGGCTACACCTTC. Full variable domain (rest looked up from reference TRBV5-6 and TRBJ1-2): DAGVTQSPTHLIKTRGQQVTLRCSPKSGHDTVSWYQQALGQGPQFIFQYYEEEERQRGNFPDRFSGHQFPNYSSELNVNALLLGDSALYLCASSLIELRNYGYTFGSGTRLTVV.

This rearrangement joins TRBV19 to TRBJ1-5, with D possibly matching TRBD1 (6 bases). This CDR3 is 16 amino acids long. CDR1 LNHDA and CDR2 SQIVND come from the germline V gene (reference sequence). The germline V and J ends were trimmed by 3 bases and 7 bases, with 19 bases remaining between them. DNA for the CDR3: TGTGCCAGTAGTATGGTGGGCAGGGGCGCTGGGCAGCCCCAGCATTTT. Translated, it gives CASSMVGRGAGQPQHF.

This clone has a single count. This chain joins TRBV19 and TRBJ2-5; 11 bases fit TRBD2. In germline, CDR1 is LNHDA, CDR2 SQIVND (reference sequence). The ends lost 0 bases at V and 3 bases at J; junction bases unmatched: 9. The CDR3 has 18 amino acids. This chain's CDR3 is CASSIDSPGTSGKETQYF. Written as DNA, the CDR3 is TGTGCCAGTAGTATAGATAGCCCCGGGACTAGCGGCAAAGAGACCCAGTACTTC.

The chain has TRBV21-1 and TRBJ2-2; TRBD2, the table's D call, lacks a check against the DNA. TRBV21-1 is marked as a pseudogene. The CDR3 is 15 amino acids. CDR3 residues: CASISSAVHTGELFF. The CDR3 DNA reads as TGTGCCAGCATCTCTAGCGCCGTCCACACCGGGGAGCTGTTTTTT.

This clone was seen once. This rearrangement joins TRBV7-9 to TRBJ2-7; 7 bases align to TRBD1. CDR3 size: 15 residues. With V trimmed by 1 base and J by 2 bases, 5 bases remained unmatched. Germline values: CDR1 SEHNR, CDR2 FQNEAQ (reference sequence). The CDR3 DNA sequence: TGTGCCAGCAGCTTAGAGCAGGGGGTGGCCTACGAGCAGTACTTC. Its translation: CASSLEQGVAYEQYF.

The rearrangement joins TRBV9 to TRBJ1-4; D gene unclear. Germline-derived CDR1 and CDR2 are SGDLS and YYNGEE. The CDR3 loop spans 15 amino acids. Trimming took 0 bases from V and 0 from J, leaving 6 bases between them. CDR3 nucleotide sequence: TGTGCCAGCAGCGTAGAGAGTACAACTAATGAAAAACTGTTTTTT. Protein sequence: CASSVESTTNEKLFF.

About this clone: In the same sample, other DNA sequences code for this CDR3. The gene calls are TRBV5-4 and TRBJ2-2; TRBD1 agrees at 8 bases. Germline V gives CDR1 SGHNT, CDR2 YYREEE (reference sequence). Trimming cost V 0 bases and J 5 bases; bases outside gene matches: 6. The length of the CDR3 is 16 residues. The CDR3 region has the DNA TGTGCCAGCAGCTTGGAGACAGGGGTTGATACCGGGGAGCTGTTTTTT. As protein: CASSLETGVDTGELFF.

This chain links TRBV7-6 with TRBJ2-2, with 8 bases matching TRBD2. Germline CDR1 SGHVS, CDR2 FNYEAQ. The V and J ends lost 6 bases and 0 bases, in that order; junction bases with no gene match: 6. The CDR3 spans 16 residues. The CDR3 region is CASSNPSGSNTGELFF. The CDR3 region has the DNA TGTGCCAGCAGTAACCCTAGCGGGTCGAACACCGGGGAGCTGTTTTTT.

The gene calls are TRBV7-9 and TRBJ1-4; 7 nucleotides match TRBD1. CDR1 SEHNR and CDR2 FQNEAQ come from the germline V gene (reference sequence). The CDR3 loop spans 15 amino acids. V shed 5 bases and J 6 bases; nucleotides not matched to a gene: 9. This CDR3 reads CASSRRQGGDEKLFF. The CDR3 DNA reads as TGTGCCAGCAGCCGGAGACAGGGCGGGGATGAAAAACTGTTTTTT.